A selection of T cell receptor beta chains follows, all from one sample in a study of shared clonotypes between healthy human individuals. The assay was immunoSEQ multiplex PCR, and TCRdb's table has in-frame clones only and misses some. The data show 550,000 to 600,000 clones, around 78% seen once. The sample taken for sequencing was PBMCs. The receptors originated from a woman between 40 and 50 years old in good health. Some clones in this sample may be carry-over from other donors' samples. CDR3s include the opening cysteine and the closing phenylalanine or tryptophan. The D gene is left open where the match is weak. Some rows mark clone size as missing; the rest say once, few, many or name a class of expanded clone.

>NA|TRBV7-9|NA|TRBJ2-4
TGTGCCAGCAGCTCTAAGACTCCAAGGCTAGCCAAAAACATTCAGTACTTC
CASSSKTPRLAKNIQYF
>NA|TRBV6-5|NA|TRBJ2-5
TGTGCCAGCAGTTACTCGATGGATTCTCCCGAAAACTTGTACTTC
CASSYSMDSPENLYF
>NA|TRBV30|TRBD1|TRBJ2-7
TGTGCCTGGAGTGGAGCTCGGACAGGGGGTTACGAGCAGTACTTC
CAWSGARTGGYEQYF
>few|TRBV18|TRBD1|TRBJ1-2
TGTGCCAGCTCCCAGGGACAGGAGCTTGGCTACACCTTC
CASSQGQELGYTF
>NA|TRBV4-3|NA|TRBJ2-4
TGCGCCAGCAGCCAAGATAGGCCACTAGCCAAAAACATTCAGTACTTC
CASSQDRPLAKNIQYF
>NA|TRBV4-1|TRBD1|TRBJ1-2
TGCGCCAGCAGCCAAGATCCGCCGGGACAGCAACGTCTCTATGGCTACACCTTC
CASSQDPPGQQRLYGYTF
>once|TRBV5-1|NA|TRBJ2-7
TGCGCCAGCAGCGGACGGAACTACGAGCAGTACTTC
CASSGRNYEQYF
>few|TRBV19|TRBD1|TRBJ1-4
TGTGCCAGTAGTCCGGGACAGGGGGCGGAAAAACTGTTTTTT
CASSPGQGAEKLFF
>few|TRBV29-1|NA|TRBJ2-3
TGCAGCGTTGACTGGGGAAATACGCAGTATTTT
CSVDWGNTQYF
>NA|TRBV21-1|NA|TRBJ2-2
TGTGCCAGCTCCCCACGACAGGGGAGGAACACCGGGGAGCTGTTTTTT
CASSPRQGRNTGELFF
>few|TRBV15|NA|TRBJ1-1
TGTGCCACCAGCAGAGATTCAGGGCCCGGCGCTGAAGCTTTCTTT
CATSRDSGPGAEAFF
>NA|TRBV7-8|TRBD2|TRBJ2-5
TGTGCCAGCAGCCAGCAAGCGGGAGGATCAGGAGGTACCCAGTACTTC
CASSQQAGGSGGTQYF
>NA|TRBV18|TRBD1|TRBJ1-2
TGTGCCAGCTCACCCCCGGGACAGGAACACACCTTC
CASSPPGQEHTF
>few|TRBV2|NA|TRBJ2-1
TGTGCCAGCAGTGTAGGCGGTTGGACGAATGAGCAGTTCTTC
CASSVGGWTNEQFF
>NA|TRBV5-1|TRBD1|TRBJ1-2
TGCGCCAGCAGCCCAGGGGGCCCTACTCTTAGCTATGGCTACACCTTC
CASSPGGPTLSYGYTF
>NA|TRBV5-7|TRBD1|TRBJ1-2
TGTGCCAGCAGCTTGAGGGACAGGGCGTATGGCTACACCTTC
CASSLRDRAYGYTF
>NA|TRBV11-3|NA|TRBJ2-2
TGTGCCAGCAGTCCCCGGATAGGGGCGAACACCGGGGAGCTGTTTTTT
CASSPRIGANTGELFF
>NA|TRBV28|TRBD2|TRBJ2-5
TGTGCCAGCATGCTTCCGGGCGGGGGAAAGACCCAGTACTTC
CASMLPGGGKTQYF
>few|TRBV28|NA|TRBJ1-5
TGTGCCAGCAGTAGGACGGTCAATCAGCCCCAGCATTTT
CASSRTVNQPQHF
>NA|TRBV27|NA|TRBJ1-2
TGTGCCAGCAGTTTCTCCGAGGGTGTTGGCTACACCTTC
CASSFSEGVGYTF
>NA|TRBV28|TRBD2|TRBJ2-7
TGTGCCAGCACCTCTCCCGGGACTAGCGGGATCAGGGAGCAGTACTTC
CASTSPGTSGIREQYF
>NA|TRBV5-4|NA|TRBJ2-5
TGTGCCAGCAGCTTGCGTTCGGACTTCAAAGAGACCCAGTACTTC
CASSLRSDFKETQYF
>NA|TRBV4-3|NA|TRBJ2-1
TGCGCCAGCAGCCAAGATGGGGCAGATGAGCAGTTCTTC
CASSQDGADEQFF
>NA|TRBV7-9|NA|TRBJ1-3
TGTGCCAGCAGCTTAGCCCTAGGGGCCGGAGGGTACACCATATATTTT
CASSLALGAGGYTIYF
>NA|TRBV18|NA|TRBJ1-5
TGTGCCAGCTCACCTATTGGGGGACCGGGCTTCAATCAGCCCCAGCATTTT
CASSPIGGPGFNQPQHF
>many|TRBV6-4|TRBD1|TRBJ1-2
TGTGCCAGCAGTGAGGATGGACAGGGCTATGGCTACACCTTC
CASSEDGQGYGYTF
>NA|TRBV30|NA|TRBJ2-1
TGTGCCTGGAGTGTAGGCCAGGTTCGTTGCTTCTTC
CAWSVGQVRCFF
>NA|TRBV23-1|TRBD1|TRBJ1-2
TGCGCCAGCTTCAGACAGGGGGACTATGGCTACACCTTC
CASFRQGDYGYTF
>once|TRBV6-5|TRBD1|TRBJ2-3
TGTGCCAGCAGTGCCGGGACAGGGAGCACAGATACGCAGTATTTT
CASSAGTGSTDTQYF
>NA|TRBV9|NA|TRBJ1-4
TGTGCCAGCAGCGTACTGGGTACTGTTAGTGAAAAACTGTTTTTT
CASSVLGTVSEKLFF
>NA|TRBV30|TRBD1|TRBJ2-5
TGTGCCTGGAGCTTACAGGGGGCCCGAGAGACCCAGTACTTC
CAWSLQGARETQYF
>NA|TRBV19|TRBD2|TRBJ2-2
TGTGCCAGTAGTATTGCAGCGGGAGCCGACGGGGAGCTGTTTTTT
CASSIAAGADGELFF
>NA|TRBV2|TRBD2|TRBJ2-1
TGTGCCAGCAGGGAACTAGCGGGAGAAGGAAATGAGCAGTTCTTC
CASRELAGEGNEQFF
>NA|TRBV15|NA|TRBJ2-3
TGTGCCACCAGCAGAGGGGGGGAGTCAGATACGCAGTATTTT
CATSRGGESDTQYF
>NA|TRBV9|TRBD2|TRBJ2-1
TGTGCCAGCAGCGTATCTAGCGGAACATACAATGAGCAGTTCTTC
CASSVSSGTYNEQFF
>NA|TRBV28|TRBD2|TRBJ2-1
TGTGCCAGCAATATGGGACTAGCGGGAGACCTTGAAGAGCAGTTCTTC
CASNMGLAGDLEEQFF
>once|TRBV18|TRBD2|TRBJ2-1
TGTGCCAGCTCCCGCACTAGCGACGGTGAGCAGTTCTTC
CASSRTSDGEQFF
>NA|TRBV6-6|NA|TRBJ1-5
TGTGCCAGCAGTTATCAGGGAAACCCCAATCAGCCCCAGCATTTT
CASSYQGNPNQPQHF
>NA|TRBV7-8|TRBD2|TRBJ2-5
TGTGCCAGCAGCTTAAGAGCTAGCGGCGAGACCCAGTACTTC
CASSLRASGETQYF
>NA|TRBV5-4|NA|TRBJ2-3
TGTGCCAGCAGCCAAGGTCCTCCAGATACGCAGTATTTT
CASSQGPPDTQYF